The 6 T cell receptor beta chains in this list originate from one sample, sequenced in a study of shared clonotypes between healthy human individuals (TCRdb year 2020). CD8 naive samples consisted of CD45RO-negative cells that were positively selected for CCR7, yielding a CD45RA+CCR7+ population without TemRA cells. Library construction relied on the immunoSEQ multiplex PCR assay. This is the immuneACCESS table as TCRdb keeps it, with only in-frame sequences that have V and J called. A part of the clones is gone; compared with another copy, unresolved V genes explain less than half, and the rest is unexplained. The sample table holds around 2.1 million clones, of which about 93% were seen once. The top ten clonotypes cover 1.7% of the sample. The sequencing sample was made of naive CD8+ T cells from PBMCs. Per the publication, the cell subset or site label means: CD45RA+CCR7+. The receptors here all came from a young man in good health. Some clones in this sample may be carry-over from other donors' samples.

This chain uses TRBV13 with TRBJ1-2; 12 bases map to TRBD1. This CDR3 has 14 amino acids. The junction had 5 bases not matched to a gene; V was cut back by 5 bases and J by 7 bases. From germline, CDR1 is PRHDT and CDR2 FYEKMQ (reference sequence). In DNA, the CDR3 is TGTGCCAGCAGCCCGGGACAGGGGGCGGTTGGCTACACCTTC. This encodes CASSPGQGAVGYTF.

The gene calls are TRBV5-6 and TRBJ2-7; possibly TRBD1 or TRBD2 for D (5 bases each). CDR1 and CDR2 from the germline V gene are SGHDT and YYEEEE. The germline V and J ends were trimmed by 2 bases and 0 bases, with 12 bases remaining between them. The length of the CDR3 is 15 residues. The CDR3 region is CASSFRDGLSYEQYF. CDR3 nucleotides: TGTGCCAGCAGCTTCCGGGACGGACTCTCCTACGAGCAGTACTTC.

This clone has only one observation. The rearrangement links TRBV6-6 to TRBJ1-5; 7 bases line up with TRBD1. Germline assignment: CDR1 MNHNY and CDR2 SVGAGI (reference sequence). With V trimmed by 5 bases and J by 4 bases, 2 bases remained unmatched. The CDR3 has 13 amino acids. The CDR3 coding sequence is TGTGCCAGCAGTGGGGACAGAAATCAGCCCCAGCATTTT. This encodes CASSGDRNQPQHF.

V is TRBV28 and J is TRBJ2-7; the D gene is possibly TRBD1 (5 bases). CDR1 and CDR2 from the germline V gene are MDHEN and SYDVKM. Between the trimmed V and J ends, which lost 6 bases and 1 base, there was a span of 10 bases. CDR3 size: 13 residues. The CDR3 DNA sequence: TGTGCCAGCAGAACCAGGGCATCCTACGAGCAGTACTTC. Translating it yields CASRTRASYEQYF.

The chain recombines TRBV5-1 with TRBJ2-1; D remains ambiguous. The CDR3 has 14 amino acids. V lost 2 bases, J lost 8 bases, and 14 bases lay in between. Germline values: CDR1 SGHRS, CDR2 YFSETQ. The CDR3 nucleotides are TGCGCCAGCAGCTTTAGAAGGCAAGGAGATGAGCAGTTCTTC. This encodes CASSFRRQGDEQFF.

V gene TRBV7-8 combines with J gene TRBJ2-1, with 7 bases identical to TRBD1. The CDR3 covers 17 residues. Germline CDR1 and CDR2: SGHVS and FQNEAQ. Trimming cost V 1 base and J 4 bases; bases outside gene matches: 10. The CDR3 loop is CASSLVLYRDRYNEQFF. CDR3 nucleotide sequence: TGTGCCAGCAGCTTAGTTCTCTACCGGGACAGATACAATGAGCAGTTCTTC. The full variable domain, in which reference TRBV7-8 and TRBJ2-1 provide the parts outside the CDR3, is GAGVSQSPRYKVAKRGQDVALRCDPISGHVSLFWYQQALGQGPEFLTYFQNEAQLDKSGLPSDRFFAERPEGSVSTLKIQRTQQEDSAVYLCASSLVLYRDRYNEQFFGPGTRLTVL.